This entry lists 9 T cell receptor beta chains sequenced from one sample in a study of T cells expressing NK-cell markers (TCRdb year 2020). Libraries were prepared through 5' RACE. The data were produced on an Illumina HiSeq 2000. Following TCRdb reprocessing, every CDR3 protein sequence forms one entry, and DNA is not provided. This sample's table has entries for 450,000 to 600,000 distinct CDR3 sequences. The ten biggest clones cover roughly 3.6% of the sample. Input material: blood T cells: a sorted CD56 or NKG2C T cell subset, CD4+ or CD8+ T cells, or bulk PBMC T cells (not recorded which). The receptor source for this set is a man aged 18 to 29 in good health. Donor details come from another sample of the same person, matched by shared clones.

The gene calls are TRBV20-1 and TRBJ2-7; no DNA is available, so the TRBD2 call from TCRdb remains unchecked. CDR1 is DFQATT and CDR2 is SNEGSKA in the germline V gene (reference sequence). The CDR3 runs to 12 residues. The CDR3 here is CSASGVLYEQYF.

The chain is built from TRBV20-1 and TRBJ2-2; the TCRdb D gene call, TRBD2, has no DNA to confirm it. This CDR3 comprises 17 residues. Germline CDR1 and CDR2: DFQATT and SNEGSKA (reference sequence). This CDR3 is CSARDRTSGSYTGELFF.

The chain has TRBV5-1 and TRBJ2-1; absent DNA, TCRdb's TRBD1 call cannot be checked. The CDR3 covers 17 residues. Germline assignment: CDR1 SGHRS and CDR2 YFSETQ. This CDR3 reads CASSLSRTLWPYNEQFF.

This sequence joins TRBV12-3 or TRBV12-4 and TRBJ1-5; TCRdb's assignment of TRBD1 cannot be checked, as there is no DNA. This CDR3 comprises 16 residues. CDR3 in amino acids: CASSLSLGQPNQPQHF.

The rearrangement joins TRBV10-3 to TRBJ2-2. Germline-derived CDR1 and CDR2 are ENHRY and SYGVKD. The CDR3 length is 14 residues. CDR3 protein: CATSPETNTGELFF.

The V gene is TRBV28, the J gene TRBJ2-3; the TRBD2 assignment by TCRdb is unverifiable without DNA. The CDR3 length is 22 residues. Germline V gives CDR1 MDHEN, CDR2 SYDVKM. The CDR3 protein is CASSFPGLTGTSGRASTDTQYF.

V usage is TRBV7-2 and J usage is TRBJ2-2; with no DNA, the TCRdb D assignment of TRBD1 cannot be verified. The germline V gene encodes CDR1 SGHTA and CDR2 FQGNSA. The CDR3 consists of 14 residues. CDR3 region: CASSPDMNTGELFF. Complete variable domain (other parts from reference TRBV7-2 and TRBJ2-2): GAGVSQSPSNKVTEKGKDVELRCDPISGHTALYWYRQSLGQGLEFLIYFQGNSAPDKSGLPSDRFSAERTGGSVSTLTIQRTQQEDSAVYLCASSPDMNTGELFFGEGSRLTVL.

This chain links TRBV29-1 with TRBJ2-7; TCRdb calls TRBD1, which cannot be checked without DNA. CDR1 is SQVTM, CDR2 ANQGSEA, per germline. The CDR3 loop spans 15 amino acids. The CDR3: CSVVKGTGSSYEQYF.

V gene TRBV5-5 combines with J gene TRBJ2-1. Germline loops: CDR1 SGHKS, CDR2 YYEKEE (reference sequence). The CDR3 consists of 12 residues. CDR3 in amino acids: CASSLSFHEQFF. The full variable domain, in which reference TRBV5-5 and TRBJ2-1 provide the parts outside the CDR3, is DAGVTQSPTHLIKTRGQQVTLRCSPISGHKSVSWYQQVLGQGPQFIFQYYEKEERGRGNFPDRFSARQFPNYSSELNVNALLLGDSALYLCASSLSFHEQFFGPGTRLTVL.